This entry lists 20 T cell receptor beta chains sequenced from one sample in a study of regulatory T cells in long-lasting Graves disease. For TCR beta, libraries came from iRepertoire HTBI primers and Arm-PCR of CDR3 regions. MiXCR, applied by TCRdb to the multiplex PCR reads, yields one record per CDR3 protein. In the table there are around 460,000 distinct CDR3 sequences, approximately 23% of which are singletons. Regarding time point: persistent/refractory GD, antithyroid drugs over 5 years with positive TRAb. Isolated PBMC RNA provided the starting material for the TCR library. Here the sequenced sample was peripheral blood mononuclear cells (PBMCs), taken when the disease was refractory, from a patient treated with antithyroid drugs. Receptor source: a female donor with Graves disease.

This clonotype came up a few times. V is TRBV29-1 and J is TRBJ1-4, with D uncertain. CDR3 size: 15 residues. V dropped 4 bases and J dropped 8 bases, with 20 bases sitting between them. CDR1 is SQVTM, CDR2 ANQGSEA, per germline. The CDR3 bases are TGCAGCGTTGCGGTAAAATGGGCGGTCGGCGAAAAACTGTTTTTT. Protein: CSVAVKWAVGEKLFF.

The rearrangement uses TRBV6-4 and TRBJ2-2; D ambiguous. The CDR3 extends over 18 amino acids. Germline V gives CDR1 MRHNA, CDR2 SNTAGT. With 6 bases removed from V and 0 bases from J, the gap between germline ends came to 20 bases. CDR3 sequence: CASSPTDGPTTNTGELFF. The CDR3 DNA sequence: TGTGCCAGCAGCCCAACGGACGGCCCCACCACGAACACCGGGGAGCTGTTTTTT.

The sample holds many counts of this clonotype. The chain links TRBV6-5 to TRBJ1-4; D remains ambiguous. The CDR3 sequence is 14 residues long. Trimming took off 0 bases at V and 8 bases at J, with 10 bases between the two ends. Per the germline V gene, CDR1 is MNHEY and CDR2 is SVGAGI. CDR3 DNA: TGTGCCAGCAGTTACTCCTTGGTTAAGGAAAAACTGTTTTTT. Translation: CASSYSLVKEKLFF.

This clonotype was detected many times. V is TRBV7-2 and J is TRBJ2-7; D is possibly TRBD2 (7 bases). The CDR3 sequence is 13 residues long. The germline V gene encodes CDR1 SGHTA and CDR2 FQGNSA. Deletions cut 1 base from V and 6 bases from J, with 10 bases between. CDR3 region: CASSLEGGAEQYF. The DNA for the CDR3 is TGTGCCAGCAGCTTAGAGGGGGGGGCCGAGCAGTACTTC.

The chain uses TRBV4-1 and TRBJ1-5; perhaps TRBD1 as D (5 bases). Trimming stripped 4 bases from V and 0 bases from J, with 13 bases between. The CDR3 length is 16 residues. Germline lookup yields CDR1 MGHRA and CDR2 YSYEKL. The CDR3 DNA reads as TGCGCCAGCAGCCGGTGGGACGGTGATAGCAATCAGCCCCAGCATTTT. Translation gives CASSRWDGDSNQPQHF.

About this clonotype itself: Being one base from a much bigger clone, this may be a read error. A read error is likely, as this CDR3 ends without the conserved phenylalanine or tryptophan. The chain employs TRBV29-1 and TRBJ1-1, with TRBD1 identical over 9 bases. CDR1 is SQVTM, CDR2 ANQGSEA, per germline. V shed 7 bases and J 1 base; nucleotides not matched to a gene: 4. The CDR3 is 13 amino acids. CDR3 sequence (DNA): TGCAGCGGAACAGGGGGCGCGAACACTGAAGCTTTCCTT. Translated: CSGTGGANTEAFL.

At least ten counts were recorded for this clonotype. CDR3: CASRNAGDGYTF. CDR3 sequence (DNA): TGTGCCAGCAGAAATGCAGGGGATGGCTACACCTTC. This chain links TRBV6-1 with TRBJ1-2; weak D call: TRBD1 (6 bases). In germline, CDR1 is MNHNS, CDR2 SASEGT. Trimming pared 6 bases from V and 6 bases from J, leaving 11 bases between. This CDR3 is 12 amino acids long.

This clonotype came up many times. The chain recombines TRBV27 with TRBJ2-5; the D is unclear. This CDR3 spans 15 amino acids. V gave up 3 bases and J gave up 5 bases, with 16 bases separating them. Germline assignment: CDR1 MNHEY and CDR2 SMNVEV (reference sequence). CDR3 region: CASSLFPSSRETQYF. The CDR3 bases are TGTGCCAGCAGTTTGTTTCCGAGCAGCAGGGAGACCCAGTACTTC.

Many counts were recorded for this clonotype. The V and J genes are TRBV6-1 and TRBJ1-5; TRBD1 is a possible D gene (5 bases). The CDR3 loop spans 17 amino acids. CDR1 and CDR2 (germline): MNHNS, SASEGT. V was trimmed by 7 bases and J by 3 bases, leaving 22 bases between them. CDR3 in amino acids: CASTSTGTSGDNQPQHF. The CDR3 region has the DNA TGTGCCAGCACCTCTACCGGGACCTCGGGTGACAATCAGCCCCAGCATTTT.

The chain joins TRBV12-3 or TRBV12-4 to TRBJ2-2; unclear D gene. The V end lost 1 base, the J end lost 2 bases, and 8 bases lay between the germline ends. CDR3 length: 15 residues. The CDR3: CASSLVRPNTGELFF. CDR3 DNA sequence: TGTGCCAGCAGTTTAGTCAGGCCTAACACCGGGGAGCTGTTTTTT.

This clonotype was found many times. This chain uses TRBV25-1 with TRBJ2-7, with D possibly being TRBD2 (5 bases). The ends were cut back, 6 bases at V and 3 bases at J, with 15 bases in the middle. Germline values: CDR1 MGHDK, CDR2 SYGVNS. The CDR3 is made up of 14 amino acids. The CDR3 DNA is TGTGCCAGCAGAGGGAGATACGGTGACTACGAGCAGTACTTC. It is translated as CASRGRYGDYEQYF.

There are many counts of this clonotype. The rearrangement joins TRBV6-5 to TRBJ1-1, with D perhaps matching TRBD1 (5 bases). Trimming removed 0 bases from V and 2 bases from J, with 10 bases in between. CDR3 length: 15 residues. Germline values: CDR1 MNHEY, CDR2 SVGAGI. CDR3 amino acids: CASSYSWGDNTEAFF. The CDR3 nucleotides are TGTGCCAGCAGTTACTCGTGGGGGGACAACACTGAAGCTTTCTTT.

V is TRBV12-3 or TRBV12-4 and J is TRBJ1-1; weak D call: TRBD1 (6 bases). The CDR3 is made up of 16 amino acids. Trimming took 5 bases from V and 3 from J, leaving 19 bases between them. This CDR3 is CASSPPGGGQDTEAFF. DNA of the CDR3: TGTGCCAGCAGTCCACCCGGGGGGGGGCAGGACACTGAAGCTTTCTTT.

The table lists this clonotype with a few counts. The chain carries TRBV7-2 and TRBJ1-2; 7 nucleotides align to TRBD1. Looked up from germline, CDR1 is SGHTA and CDR2 is FQGNSA. Trimming removed 1 base from V and 6 bases from J; junction bases left unmatched: 5. The CDR3 length is 14 residues. DNA of the CDR3: TGTGCCAGCAGCTTAGAACTCAGGGGGAATGGCTACACCTTC. This sequence encodes CASSLELRGNGYTF.

This clonotype was detected many times. The rearrangement uses TRBV27 and TRBJ1-1; D perhaps matches TRBD1 (6 bases). The CDR3 extends over 15 amino acids. CDR1 is MNHEY and CDR2 is SMNVEV in the germline V gene (reference sequence). The V end was cut by 2 bases, the J end by 4 bases, with 14 bases between. For the CDR3, the DNA is TGTGCCAGCAGTTTAGGGGGCGCGGGAATCACTGAAGCTTTCTTT. Protein sequence: CASSLGGAGITEAFF.

This clonotype occurred many times. The chain employs TRBV15 and TRBJ2-7, with TRBD1 as a possible D gene (6 bases). Germline CDR1 and CDR2: LNHNV and YYDKDF (reference sequence). V was shortened by 3 bases and J by 1 base, with 25 bases between the two germline ends. This CDR3 contains 19 residues. The CDR3 DNA sequence: TGTGCCACCAGCAGCAGCTCCCCTAGACAGGTGTGGGGGTCCTACGAGCAGTACTTC. Encoded protein: CATSSSSPRQVWGSYEQYF.

Many counts were recorded for this clonotype. The chain employs TRBV2 and TRBJ2-4; tentative D call: TRBD1 (6 bases). With 7 bases removed from V and 0 bases from J, the gap between germline ends came to 16 bases. This CDR3 is 16 amino acids long. Germline V lookup: CDR1 SNHLY, CDR2 FYNNEI. The CDR3 protein is CASTRDTRIAKNIQYF. The CDR3 DNA follows: TGTGCCAGCACCCGGGACACTCGGATAGCCAAAAACATTCAGTACTTC.

This chain joins TRBV12-3 or TRBV12-4 and TRBJ2-1; D gene uncertain. The CDR3 contains 16 residues. Between the trimmed V and J ends, which lost 5 bases and 7 bases, there was a span of 21 bases. CDR3 DNA sequence: TGTGCCAGCAGTGACCCCGTTCGACGGCCGGAAAATGAGCAGTTCTTC. This encodes CASSDPVRRPENEQFF.

This clonotype was counted at least ten times. The rearrangement uses TRBV10-3 and TRBJ2-5; 10 nucleotides line up with TRBD1. CDR3 length: 14 amino acids. After removal of 10 bases from V and 3 bases from J, the junction contained 8 bases not matched to a gene. CDR1 and CDR2 (germline): ENHRY, SYGVKD. The CDR3 is CATRDRGGEETQYF. CDR3 coding DNA: TGTGCCACCAGGGACAGGGGAGGTGAAGAGACCCAGTACTTC.

This clonotype was observed a single time. The chain employs TRBV7-9 and TRBJ2-7; 9 bases are a match to TRBD2. Unmatched junction bases numbered 8, after V lost 1 base and J lost 7 bases. CDR1 SEHNR and CDR2 FQNEAQ come from the germline V gene (reference sequence). The CDR3 consists of 15 residues. CDR3 region: CASSLGGTSSREQYF. The CDR3 DNA is TGTGCCAGCAGCTTAGGTGGGACTAGCTCGCGGGAGCAGTACTTC.